The sequence of this TCR beta chain was determined in a study of brain metastases from non-small cell lung cancer. Study-wide points: Metastases had sparse T cells but largely shared repertoires with primaries.

This table comes from immunoSEQ multiplex PCR, and its TCRdb copy is limited to in-frame clones, with some not included. Of fewer than 5,000 clones in the sample, around 90% are singletons; the top ten hold 3.9%. CDR3 length equals 11 residues. Germline-derived CDR1 and CDR2 are MGHRA and YSYEKL. V lost 0 bases and J 7 bases, leaving 3 bases between the germline ends. Notes on this clone: Its specificity is not known.

The chain joins TRBV4-1 to TRBJ2-5; D gene unclear. The receptor comes from a donor at least 40 years old with non-small cell lung cancer. The sample taken for sequencing was primary lung tumor tissue. The CDR3 reads CASSQEGTQYF. The CDR3 DNA sequence: TGCGCCAGCAGCCAAGAGGGGACCCAGTACTTC.